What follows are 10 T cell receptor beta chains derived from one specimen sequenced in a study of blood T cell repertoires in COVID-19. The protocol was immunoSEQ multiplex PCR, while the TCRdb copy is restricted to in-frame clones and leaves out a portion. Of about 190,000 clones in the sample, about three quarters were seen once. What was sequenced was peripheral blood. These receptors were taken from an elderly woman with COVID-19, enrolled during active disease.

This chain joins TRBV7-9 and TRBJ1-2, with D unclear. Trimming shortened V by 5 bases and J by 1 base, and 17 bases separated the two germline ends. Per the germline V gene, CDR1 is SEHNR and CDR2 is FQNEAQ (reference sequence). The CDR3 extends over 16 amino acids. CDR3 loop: CASSQSSGSRNYGYTF. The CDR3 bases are TGTGCCAGCAGCCAATCATCGGGGAGCCGTAACTATGGCTACACCTTC. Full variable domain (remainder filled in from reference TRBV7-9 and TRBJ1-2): DTGVSQNPRHKITKRGQNVTFRCDPISEHNRLYWYRQTLGQGPEFLTYFQNEAQLEKSRLLSDRFSAERPKGSFSTLEIQRTEQGDSAMYLCASSQSSGSRNYGYTFGSGTRLTVV.

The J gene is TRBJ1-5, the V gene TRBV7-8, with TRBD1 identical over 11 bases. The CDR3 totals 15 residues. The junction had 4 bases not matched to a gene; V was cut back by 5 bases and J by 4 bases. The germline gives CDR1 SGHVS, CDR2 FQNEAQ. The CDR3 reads CASSGGTGGNQPQHF. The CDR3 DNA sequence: TGTGCCAGCAGCGGAGGGACAGGGGGAAATCAGCCCCAGCATTTT.

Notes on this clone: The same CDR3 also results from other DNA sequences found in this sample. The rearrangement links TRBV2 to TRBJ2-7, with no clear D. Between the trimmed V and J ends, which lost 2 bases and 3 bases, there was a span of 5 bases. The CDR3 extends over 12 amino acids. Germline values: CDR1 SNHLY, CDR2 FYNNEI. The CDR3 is CASSESFYEQYF. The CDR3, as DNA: TGTGCCAGCAGTGAATCGTTCTACGAGCAGTACTTC.

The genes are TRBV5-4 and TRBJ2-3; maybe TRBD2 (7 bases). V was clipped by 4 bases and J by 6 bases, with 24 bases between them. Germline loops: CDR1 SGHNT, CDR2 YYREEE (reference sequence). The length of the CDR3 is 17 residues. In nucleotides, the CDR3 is TGTGCCAGCAGCATTACTAGTGGGGGGGCGGGCGTGGATACGCAGTATTTT. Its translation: CASSITSGGAGVDTQYF.

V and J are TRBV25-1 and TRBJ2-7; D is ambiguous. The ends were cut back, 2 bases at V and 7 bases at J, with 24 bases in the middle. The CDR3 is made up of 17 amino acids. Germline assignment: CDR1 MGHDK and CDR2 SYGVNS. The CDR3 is CASSERVGVTEWAEQYF. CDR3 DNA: TGTGCCAGCAGTGAACGTGTAGGCGTAACAGAGTGGGCTGAGCAGTACTTC.

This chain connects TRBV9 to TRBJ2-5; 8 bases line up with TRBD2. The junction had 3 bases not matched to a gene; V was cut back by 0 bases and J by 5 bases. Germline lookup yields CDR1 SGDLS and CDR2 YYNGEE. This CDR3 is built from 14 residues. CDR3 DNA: TGTGCCAGCAGCGTAGAGGCTAGCGGGGAGACCCAGTACTTC. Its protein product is CASSVEASGETQYF. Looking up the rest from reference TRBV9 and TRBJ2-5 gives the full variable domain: DSGVTQTPKHLITATGQRVTLRCSPRSGDLSVYWYQQSLDQGLQFLIQYYNGEERAKGNILERFSAQQFPDLHSELNLSSLELGDSALYFCASSVEASGETQYFGPGTRLLVL.

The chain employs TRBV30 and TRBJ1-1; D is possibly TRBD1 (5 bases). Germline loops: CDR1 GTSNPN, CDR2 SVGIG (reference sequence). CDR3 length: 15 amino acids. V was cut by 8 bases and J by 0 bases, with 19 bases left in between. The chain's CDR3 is CAHSKERGMNTEAFF. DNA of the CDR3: TGTGCCCACTCTAAAGAGCGGGGGATGAACACTGAAGCTTTCTTT.

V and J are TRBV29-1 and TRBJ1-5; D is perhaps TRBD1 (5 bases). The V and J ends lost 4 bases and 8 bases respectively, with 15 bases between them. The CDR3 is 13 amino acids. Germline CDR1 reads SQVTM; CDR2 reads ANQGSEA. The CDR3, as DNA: TGCAGCGTTGTAACAGGTCTATCGGAGCCCCAGCATTTT. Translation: CSVVTGLSEPQHF.

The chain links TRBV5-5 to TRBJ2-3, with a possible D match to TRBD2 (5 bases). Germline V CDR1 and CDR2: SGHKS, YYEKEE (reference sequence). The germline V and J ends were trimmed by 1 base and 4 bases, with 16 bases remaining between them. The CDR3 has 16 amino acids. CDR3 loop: CASSLISADWADTQYF. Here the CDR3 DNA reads TGTGCCAGCAGCTTGATTTCGGCGGACTGGGCAGATACGCAGTATTTT.

The CDR3 nucleotides read TGTGCCAGCAGCTTAGCCGGGACTAGGGGAGGGAATGAGCAGTTCTTC. Protein sequence: CASSLAGTRGGNEQFF. V is TRBV11-2 and J is TRBJ2-1, with TRBD2 matching over 8 bases. Germline V lookup: CDR1 SGHAT, CDR2 FQNNGV. Trimming cost V 1 base and J 7 bases; bases outside gene matches: 9. The CDR3 totals 16 residues.